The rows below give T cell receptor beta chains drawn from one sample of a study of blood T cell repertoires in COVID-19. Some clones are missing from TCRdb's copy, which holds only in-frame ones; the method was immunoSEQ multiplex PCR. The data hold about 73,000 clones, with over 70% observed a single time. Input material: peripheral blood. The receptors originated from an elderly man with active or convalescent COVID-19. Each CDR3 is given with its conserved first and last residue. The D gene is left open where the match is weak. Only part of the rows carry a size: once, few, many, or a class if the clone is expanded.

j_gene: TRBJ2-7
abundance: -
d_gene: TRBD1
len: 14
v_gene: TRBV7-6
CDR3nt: TGTGCCAGCAGCCCGGGACAGGGTGAAGGCGAGCAGTACTTC
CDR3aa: CASSPGQGEGEQYF

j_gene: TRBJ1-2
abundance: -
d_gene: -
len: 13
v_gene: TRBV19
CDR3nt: TGTGCCAGTAGTATTGGGAGGCTCTATGGCTACACCTTC
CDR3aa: CASSIGRLYGYTF

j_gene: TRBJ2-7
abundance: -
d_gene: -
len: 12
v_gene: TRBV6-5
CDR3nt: TGTGCCAGCAAAGGGGGGGTCTACGAGCAGTACTTC
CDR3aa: CASKGGVYEQYF

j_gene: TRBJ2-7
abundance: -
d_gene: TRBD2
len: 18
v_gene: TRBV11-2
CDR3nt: TGTGCCAGCAGCTTAGGTTATAGCGGGAGAGGGTCATTCTACGAGCAGTACTTC
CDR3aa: CASSLGYSGRGSFYEQYF

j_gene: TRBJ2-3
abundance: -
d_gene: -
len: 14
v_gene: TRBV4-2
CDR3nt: TGTGCCAGCAGCTCAGCAGGTCGGACAGATACGCAGTATTTT
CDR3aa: CASSSAGRTDTQYF

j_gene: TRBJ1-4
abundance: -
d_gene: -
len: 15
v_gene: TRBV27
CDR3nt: TGTGCCAGCAGTTTATTTTCGGGAGGCACTGAAAAACTGTTTTTT
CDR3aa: CASSLFSGGTEKLFF

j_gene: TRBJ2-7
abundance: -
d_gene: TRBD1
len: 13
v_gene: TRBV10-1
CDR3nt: TGCGCCAGCAGTGACGCGGACAGGGACGAGCAGTACTTC
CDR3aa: CASSDADRDEQYF

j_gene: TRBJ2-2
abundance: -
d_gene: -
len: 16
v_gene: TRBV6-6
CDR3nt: TGTGCCAGCAGTTGGGACTTTGGAAGGGTGACCGGGGAGCTGTTTTTT
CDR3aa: CASSWDFGRVTGELFF

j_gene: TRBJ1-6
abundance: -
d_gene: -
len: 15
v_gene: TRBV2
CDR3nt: TGTGCCAGCATCCCGGAGCCCGTTTGGAATTCACCCCTCCACTTT
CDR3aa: CASIPEPVWNSPLHF

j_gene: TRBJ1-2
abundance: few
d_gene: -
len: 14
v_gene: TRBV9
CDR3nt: TGTGCCAGCAGCGCCACGGGGAGGCACTATGGCTACACCTTC
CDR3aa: CASSATGRHYGYTF

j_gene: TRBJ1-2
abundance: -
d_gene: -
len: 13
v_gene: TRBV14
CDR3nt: TGTGCCAGCAGCCAAAACAGATACTATGGCTACACCTTC
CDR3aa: CASSQNRYYGYTF

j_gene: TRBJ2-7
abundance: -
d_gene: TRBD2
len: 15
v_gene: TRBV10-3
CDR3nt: TGTGCCATCAGTGAGTCGAGCGGGATTACTTACGAGCAGTACTTC
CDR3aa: CAISESSGITYEQYF

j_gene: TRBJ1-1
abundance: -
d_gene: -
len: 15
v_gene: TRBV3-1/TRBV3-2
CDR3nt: TGTGCCAGCAGCCTGCGAACTGCGGGGAGCACTGAAGCTTTCTTT
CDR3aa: CASSLRTAGSTEAFF

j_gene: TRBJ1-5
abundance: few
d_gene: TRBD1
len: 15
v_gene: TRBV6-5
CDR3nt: TGTGCCAGCAGTCCCGACAGGGGCAGCAATCAGCCCCAGCATTTT
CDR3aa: CASSPDRGSNQPQHF

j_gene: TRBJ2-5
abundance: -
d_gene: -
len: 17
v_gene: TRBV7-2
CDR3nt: TGTGCCAGCAGCTTATTCCCCCGGGGGAGAATAGGAGAGACCCAGTACTTC
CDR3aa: CASSLFPRGRIGETQYF

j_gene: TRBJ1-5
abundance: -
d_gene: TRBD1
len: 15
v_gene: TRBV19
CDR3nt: TGTGCCAGTAGTACGACAGGGGGCGGAGGACAGCCCCAGCATTTT
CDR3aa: CASSTTGGGGQPQHF

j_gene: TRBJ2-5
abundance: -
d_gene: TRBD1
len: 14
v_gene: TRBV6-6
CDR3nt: TGTGCCAGCAGTCCCCGGACAGGTGCAGAGACCCAGTACTTC
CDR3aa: CASSPRTGAETQYF

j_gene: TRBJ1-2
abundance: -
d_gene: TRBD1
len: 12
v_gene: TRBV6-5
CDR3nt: TGTGCCAGCAGCGTGACAGGGCTTGGCTACACCTTC
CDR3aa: CASSVTGLGYTF

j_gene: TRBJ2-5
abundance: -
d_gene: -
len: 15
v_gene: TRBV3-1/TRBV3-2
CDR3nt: TGTGCCAGCAGCCAAGATGTAACAGGCCAAGAGACCCAGTACTTC
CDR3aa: CASSQDVTGQETQYF

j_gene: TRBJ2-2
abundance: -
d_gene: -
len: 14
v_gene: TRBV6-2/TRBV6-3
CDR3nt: TGTGCCAGCAGTTCCGGTGTTAACACCGGGGAGCTGTTTTTT
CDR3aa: CASSSGVNTGELFF

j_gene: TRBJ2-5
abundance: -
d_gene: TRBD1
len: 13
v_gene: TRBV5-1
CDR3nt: TGCGCCAGCAGCCCCGGGACAGGGGGGACCCAGTACTTC
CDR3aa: CASSPGTGGTQYF

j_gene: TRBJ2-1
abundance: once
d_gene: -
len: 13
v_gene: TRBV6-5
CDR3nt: TGTGCCAGCAGCTTTGCAGGGTACAATGAGCAGTTCTTC
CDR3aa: CASSFAGYNEQFF

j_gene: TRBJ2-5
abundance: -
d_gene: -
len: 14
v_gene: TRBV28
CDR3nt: TGTGCCAGCAGTCCCCCCCAACAGTGGGAGACCCAGTACTTC
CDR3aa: CASSPPQQWETQYF

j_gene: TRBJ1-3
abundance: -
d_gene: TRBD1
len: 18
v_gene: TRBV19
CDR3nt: TGTGCCAGTAGTATTGGGGGACAGGGAACGCTCTCTGGAAACACCATATATTTT
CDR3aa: CASSIGGQGTLSGNTIYF

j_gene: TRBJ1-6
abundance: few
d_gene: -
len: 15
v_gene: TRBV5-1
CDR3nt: TGCGCCAGCAGCCTGGAGGGAGGGGTTAATTCACCCCTCCACTTT
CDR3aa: CASSLEGGVNSPLHF

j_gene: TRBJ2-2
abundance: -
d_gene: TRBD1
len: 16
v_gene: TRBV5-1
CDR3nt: TGCGCCAGCAGCGTGGACAGGGGGCTTAACACCGGGGAGCTGTTTTTT
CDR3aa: CASSVDRGLNTGELFF

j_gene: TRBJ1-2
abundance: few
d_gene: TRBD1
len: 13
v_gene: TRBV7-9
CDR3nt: TGTGCCAGCAGATCGGACAGGGGGTATGGCTACACCTTC
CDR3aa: CASRSDRGYGYTF

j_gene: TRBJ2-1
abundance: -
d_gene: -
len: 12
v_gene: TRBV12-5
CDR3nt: TGTGCTAGTGGCCTGGAGGTTAATGAGCAGTTCTTC
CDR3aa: CASGLEVNEQFF

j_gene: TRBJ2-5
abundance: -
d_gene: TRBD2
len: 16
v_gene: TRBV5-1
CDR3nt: TGCGCCAGCAGCTTGCAACCGGGGAGGGTTCAAGAGACCCAGTACTTC
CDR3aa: CASSLQPGRVQETQYF

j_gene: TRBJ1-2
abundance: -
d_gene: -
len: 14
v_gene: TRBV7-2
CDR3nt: TGTGCCAGCAGCTTAATTCGCGGGGGACGTGGCTACACCTTC
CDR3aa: CASSLIRGGRGYTF

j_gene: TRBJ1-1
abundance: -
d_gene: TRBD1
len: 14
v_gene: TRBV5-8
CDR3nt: TGTGCCAGCAGAAAGACAGGGGCAAGCACTGAAGCTTTCTTT
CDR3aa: CASRKTGASTEAFF

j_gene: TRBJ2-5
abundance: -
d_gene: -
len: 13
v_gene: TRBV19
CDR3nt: TGTGCCAGTAGTAAGTCGGGGTCTGAGACCCAGTACTTC
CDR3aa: CASSKSGSETQYF

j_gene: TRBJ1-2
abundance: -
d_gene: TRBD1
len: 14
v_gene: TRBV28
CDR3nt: TGTGCCAGCAGGGGGGACAGGGGTGTTGACGGCTACACCTTC
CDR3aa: CASRGDRGVDGYTF

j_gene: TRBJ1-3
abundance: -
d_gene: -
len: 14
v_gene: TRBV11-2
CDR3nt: TGTGCCAGCAGCATGGAGACAGGTGGGAACACCATATATTTT
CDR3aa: CASSMETGGNTIYF

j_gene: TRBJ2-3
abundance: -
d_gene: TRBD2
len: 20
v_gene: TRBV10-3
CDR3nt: TGTGCCATCAGTGACAACAGGGGCCTTGGTCTAGCGGGGGGGTCTGATACGCAGTATTTT
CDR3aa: CAISDNRGLGLAGGSDTQYF

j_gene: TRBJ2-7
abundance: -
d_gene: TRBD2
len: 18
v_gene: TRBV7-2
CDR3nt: TGTGCCAGCAGCTTAGTGGAGTCTAGCGGGAGTGGTAGGTACGAGCAGTACTTC
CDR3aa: CASSLVESSGSGRYEQYF

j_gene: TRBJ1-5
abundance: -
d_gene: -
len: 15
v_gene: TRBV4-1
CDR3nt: TGCGCCAGCAGCCGGGAGGGGCAGGGCGGCCAGCCCCAGCATTTT
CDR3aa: CASSREGQGGQPQHF

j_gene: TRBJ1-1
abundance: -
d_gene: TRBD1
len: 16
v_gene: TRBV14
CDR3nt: TGTGCCAGCAGCCGCCACCCGGGACAGGGGAGGACTGAAGCTTTCTTT
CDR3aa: CASSRHPGQGRTEAFF

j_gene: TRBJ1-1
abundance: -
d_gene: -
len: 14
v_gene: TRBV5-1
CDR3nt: TGCGCCAGCGCTCGCGGAGGGGCGGGAACTGAAGCTTTCTTT
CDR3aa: CASARGGAGTEAFF

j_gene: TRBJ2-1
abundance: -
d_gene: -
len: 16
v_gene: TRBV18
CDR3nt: TGTGCCAGCTCACCAGACAGGGGAGGGTCCTACAATGAGCAGTTCTTC
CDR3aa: CASSPDRGGSYNEQFF

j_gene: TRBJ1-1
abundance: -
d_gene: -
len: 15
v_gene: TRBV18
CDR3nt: TGTGCCAGCTCCCCAGAGGCAGGGTTGAACACTGAAGCTTTCTTT
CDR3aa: CASSPEAGLNTEAFF

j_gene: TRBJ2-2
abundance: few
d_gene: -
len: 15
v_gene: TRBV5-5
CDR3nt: TGTGCCAGCAGCTTTTTCAGGGCGAACACCGGGGAGCTGTTTTTT
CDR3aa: CASSFFRANTGELFF

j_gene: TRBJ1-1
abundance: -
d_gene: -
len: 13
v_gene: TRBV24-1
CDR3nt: TGTGCCACCAGTGACTATGACATCCCTGGAGCTTTCTTT
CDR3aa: CATSDYDIPGAFF

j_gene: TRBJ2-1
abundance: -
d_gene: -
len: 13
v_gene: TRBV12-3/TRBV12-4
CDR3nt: TGTGCCACCGGACTGCATACCTACAATGAGCAGTTCTTC
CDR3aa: CATGLHTYNEQFF

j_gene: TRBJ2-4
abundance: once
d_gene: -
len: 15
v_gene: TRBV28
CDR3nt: TGTGCCAGCAGGAAACAGGGTATAGGGGGAAACATTCAGTACTTC
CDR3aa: CASRKQGIGGNIQYF

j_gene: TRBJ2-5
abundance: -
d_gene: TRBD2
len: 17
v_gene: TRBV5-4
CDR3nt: TGTGCCAGCACCGTGAGACTAGCGGGGGGGCCTACCGAGACCCAGTACTTC
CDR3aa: CASTVRLAGGPTETQYF

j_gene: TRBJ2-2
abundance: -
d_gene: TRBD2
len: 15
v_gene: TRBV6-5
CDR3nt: TGTGCCAGCTCTACCCGGGGGGAACGCCTCGGGGAGCTGTTTTTT
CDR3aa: CASSTRGERLGELFF

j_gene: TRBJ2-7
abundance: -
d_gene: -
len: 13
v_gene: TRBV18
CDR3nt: TGTGCCAGCTCACCAAACCTTGGTAGTGAGCAGTACTTC
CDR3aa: CASSPNLGSEQYF